These 18 T cell receptor beta chains were sequenced from one sample in a study of blood T cells in healthy people across ages. Sample-barcoded 5' priming and a J-beta primer mix drove a second PCR of roughly 7 to 11 cycles. TCRdb called the 5' RACE reads again in MiXCR, with one record for every CDR3 protein. The table shows about 1.8 million distinct CDR3 sequences, with about 49% occurring only once. The sample was blood. The receptor source for this set is a woman aged 40 to 49 in good health.

The V call is TRBV12-3 or TRBV12-4, the J call TRBJ2-3; D is ambiguous. The CDR3 totals 16 residues. The germline V and J ends were trimmed by 5 bases and 1 base, with 16 bases remaining between them. CDR3 loop: CASSLAPALGTDTQYF. In nucleotides, the CDR3 is TGTGCCAGCAGTCTTGCACCGGCCCTAGGCACAGATACGCAGTATTTT.

CDR3 amino acids: CASSEMGRAQQYF. As DNA, the CDR3 is TGTGCCAGCAGTGAAATGGGCAGAGCACAACAGTACTTC. The chain is built from TRBV6-1 and TRBJ2-7; unclear D gene. Trimming removed 2 bases at V and 10 bases at J, with 15 bases between. Germline assignment: CDR1 MNHNS and CDR2 SASEGT. This CDR3 is built from 13 residues.

This clonotype turned up a few times. The chain employs TRBV6-4 and TRBJ2-1; TRBD2 matches 10 bases. Per germline, CDR1 MRHNA and CDR2 SNTAGT. The CDR3 spans 15 residues. Germline trimming cut 0 bases from V and 6 bases from J; bases unmatched to any gene: 2. The CDR3 here is CASSDSSGGSNEQFF. CDR3 DNA sequence: TGTGCCAGCAGTGACTCTAGCGGGGGGAGCAATGAGCAGTTCTTC.

This clonotype was counted a few times. J is TRBJ2-5 and V is TRBV4-2; unclear D gene. From germline, CDR1 is LGHNA and CDR2 YNFKEQ. The CDR3 sequence is 15 residues long. V lost 0 bases, J lost 5 bases, and 13 bases lay in between. The CDR3 loop reads CASSQESEPGETQYF. In DNA, the CDR3 is TGTGCCAGCAGCCAAGAGTCAGAGCCCGGCGAGACCCAGTACTTC.

This chain joins TRBV28 and TRBJ1-5, with TRBD1 matching 7 bases. Germline CDR1 MDHEN, CDR2 SYDVKM. With 5 bases clipped from V and 0 bases from J, the junction kept 4 bases outside the gene matches. This CDR3 has 15 amino acids. The CDR3 reads CASSTTGNSNQPQHF. CDR3 DNA sequence: TGTGCCAGCAGTACGACAGGGAATAGCAATCAGCCCCAGCATTTT.

The sample holds a few counts of this clonotype. The rearrangement links TRBV5-1 to TRBJ1-1; D is uncertain. CDR1 and CDR2 from the germline V gene are SGHRS and YFSETQ. Trimming pared 0 bases from V and 4 bases from J, leaving 10 bases between. The CDR3 is 14 amino acids. DNA for the CDR3: TGCGCCAGCAGCTTGGACTGGAGCGTCACTGAAGCTTTCTTT. Its translation: CASSLDWSVTEAFF.

V gene TRBV5-6 combines with J gene TRBJ2-4; possible D gene TRBD2, 6 bases. This CDR3 has 14 residues. From germline, CDR1 is SGHDT and CDR2 YYEEEE. Trimming stripped 0 bases from V and 8 bases from J, with 12 bases between. CDR3 protein: CASSLDLASDIQYF. CDR3 sequence (DNA): TGTGCCAGCAGCTTGGATCTAGCGTCGGACATTCAGTACTTC.

The chain links TRBV7-8 to TRBJ1-2, with 8 bases lining up with TRBD1. CDR1 is SGHVS and CDR2 is FQNEAQ in the germline V gene. V lost 0 bases to trimming and J lost 4 bases; unmatched junction nucleotides: 13. The CDR3 length is 18 residues. The DNA for the CDR3 is TGTGCCAGCAGCTTAGCGCCGGGACAGGCTCCGAGTGGCTATGGCTACACCTTC. This codes for CASSLAPGQAPSGYGYTF.

The chain joins TRBV4-2 to TRBJ2-1; D perhaps matches TRBD1 (7 bases). Germline lookup yields CDR1 LGHNA and CDR2 YNFKEQ. The germline V and J ends were trimmed by 5 bases and 10 bases, with 15 bases remaining between them. The CDR3 has 13 amino acids. CDR3 sequence: CASSGGGQREQFF. CDR3 DNA: TGTGCCAGCAGCGGAGGGGGACAGCGAGAGCAGTTCTTC.

This chain uses TRBV18 with TRBJ2-3; either TRBD1 or TRBD2 may fit D (5 bases each). There are 13 residues in the CDR3. The germline gives CDR1 KGHSH, CDR2 LQKENI. The V end was cut by 8 bases, the J end by 6 bases, with 15 bases between. The CDR3 loop is CASPLGVMDTQYF. For the CDR3, the DNA is TGTGCCAGCCCCTTGGGGGTCATGGATACGCAGTATTTT. The whole variable domain, remainder taken from reference TRBV18 and TRBJ2-3, is NAGVMQNPRHLVRRRGQEARLRCSPMKGHSHVYWYRQLPEEGLKFMVYLQKENIIDESGMPKERFSAEFPKEGPSILRIQQVVRGDSAAYFCASPLGVMDTQYFGPGTRLTVL.

The rearrangement uses TRBV27 and TRBJ2-1, with TRBD2 matching over 11 bases. After removal of 3 bases from V and 4 bases from J, the junction contained 5 bases not matched to a gene. This CDR3 region has 16 residues. Germline CDR1 MNHEY, CDR2 SMNVEV (reference sequence). The CDR3 DNA reads as TGTGCCAGCAGTTTCCAACTAGCGGGGGCTTACAATGAGCAGTTCTTC. It encodes CASSFQLAGAYNEQFF.

The chain has TRBV20-1 and TRBJ2-4, with 11 positions matching TRBD2. V was clipped by 5 bases and J by 0 bases; unmatched bases: 9. Germline CDR1 and CDR2: DFQATT and SNEGSKA (reference sequence). CDR3 length: 17 amino acids. The CDR3 DNA reads as TGCAGTGCTCCCAATACTAGCGGGGGCCTAGCCAAAAACATTCAGTACTTC. Its protein product is CSAPNTSGGLAKNIQYF.

This sequence joins TRBV20-1 and TRBJ1-5; TRBD1 aligns across 8 bases. The CDR3 has 13 residues. CDR1 and CDR2 from the germline V gene are DFQATT and SNEGSKA (reference sequence). The J segment lost 4 bases and the V segment lost 3 bases, leaving 2 bases of the junction unmatched. The CDR3 DNA follows: TGCAGTGCTAGGGGGGACAGGAATCAGCCCCAGCATTTT. Translating it yields CSARGDRNQPQHF.

The chain recombines TRBV2 with TRBJ2-7, with a tentative D call TRBD1 (5 bases). The J call may be faulty, since TRBJ2-5 better matches the DNA end. The CDR3 is 13 residues long. Germline V CDR1 and CDR2: SNHLY, FYNNEI. The CDR3: CASTPSGAETQYF. The CDR3 DNA reads as TGTGCCAGCACCCCCAGTGGGGCAGAGACCCAGTACTTC.

The CDR3 DNA sequence: TGTGCCAGCAGCCAATCAATCCCCTATGGCTACACCTTC. It codes for CASSQSIPYGYTF. This rearrangement joins TRBV12-3 or TRBV12-4 to TRBJ1-2; D ambiguous. The CDR3 runs 13 residues. V was pared by 6 bases and J by 4 bases, with 12 bases between.

The chain combines TRBV3-1 with TRBJ2-4; D is possibly TRBD1 or TRBD2 (5 bases each). Judging by the DNA end, TRBJ2-7 fits better; the J call may be wrong. The CDR3 loop spans 14 amino acids. CDR1 is LGHDT and CDR2 is YNNKEL in the germline V gene (reference sequence). The CDR3 nucleotides read TGTGCCAGCAGCCATAGGAAAGGGACCAACGAGCAGTACTTC. Translating it yields CASSHRKGTNEQYF.

There are a few counts of this clonotype. V and J are TRBV7-2 and TRBJ1-4; no clear D. The CDR3 covers 15 residues. CDR1 and CDR2 (germline): SGHTA, FQGNSA. The V gene lost 1 base and the J gene lost 0 bases, with 6 bases spanning the gap. The CDR3 sequence: CASSLDGPTNEKLFF. The CDR3 DNA sequence: TGTGCCAGCAGCTTAGACGGTCCAACTAATGAAAAACTGTTTTTT.

Remarks on this clonotype: It may be a read error: a sequence one base away is much more abundant. The V and J genes are TRBV20-1 and TRBJ2-7; 8 nucleotides line up with TRBD1. Unmatched junction bases numbered 13, after V lost 5 bases and J lost 7 bases. Germline V gene data show CDR1 as DFQATT and CDR2 as SNEGSKA (reference sequence). The CDR3 runs 14 residues. The DNA for the CDR3 is TGCAGTGCTCCCCGACAGGGGTTCTACAATGAGCAGTACTTC. It yields the protein CSAPRQGFYNEQYF.